The 9 T cell receptor beta chains in this list originate from one sample, sequenced in a study of shared clonotypes between healthy human individuals. TCRdb's table, derived via immunoSEQ multiplex PCR, lists solely in-frame clones and lacks some. The sample records about 470,000 clones, about 85% being singletons. Specimen: PBMCs. The receptors here all came from a woman aged 40 to 49 in good health. Some clones in this sample may be carry-over from other donors' samples.

The rearrangement uses TRBV9 and TRBJ2-7; 9 bases line up with TRBD2. CDR3 size: 14 residues. The germline V gene has CDR1 SGDLS and CDR2 YYNGEE. Trimming cost V 4 bases and J 6 bases; bases outside gene matches: 8. The CDR3, as DNA: TGTGCCAGCAGCACCGGGACTAGCCTTGGCGAGCAGTACTTC. It is translated as CASSTGTSLGEQYF.

This chain connects TRBV7-8 to TRBJ2-1; perhaps TRBD1 as D (5 bases). The CDR3 loop spans 14 amino acids. V was trimmed by 0 bases and J by 4 bases, leaving 7 bases between them. Per the germline V gene, CDR1 is SGHVS and CDR2 is FQNEAQ. CDR3 sequence (DNA): TGTGCCAGCAGCTTAGCGCGACAGTACAATGAGCAGTTCTTC. Its protein product is CASSLARQYNEQFF.

The chain combines TRBV5-6 with TRBJ2-7; no clear D. The germline V gene has CDR1 SGHDT and CDR2 YYEEEE. The CDR3 has 11 residues. V was clipped by 3 bases and J by 2 bases, with 3 bases between them. The CDR3 nucleotides are TGTGCCAGCAGCTCTCCCTACGAGCAGTACTTC. Residues: CASSSPYEQYF.

This clone was picked up a small number of times. The gene calls are TRBV19 and TRBJ2-7; D may match TRBD1 or TRBD2 (6 bases each). The CDR3 contains 15 residues. Trimming shortened V by 3 bases and J by 0 bases, and 12 bases separated the two germline ends. CDR1 and CDR2 from the germline V gene are LNHDA and SQIVND (reference sequence). The CDR3 DNA is TGTGCCAGTAGTATTGGGCGGGACATCTCCTACGAGCAGTACTTC. This codes for CASSIGRDISYEQYF.

There are a few counts of this clone. CDR3 residues: CASSDSGNTIYF. The CDR3 nucleotides read TGCGCCAGCAGCGACTCTGGAAACACCATATATTTT. The V gene is TRBV5-1, the J gene TRBJ1-3, with unresolved D. Germline values: CDR1 SGHRS, CDR2 YFSETQ. The CDR3 runs 12 residues. V dropped 4 bases and J dropped 0 bases, with 2 bases sitting between them.

The count of this clone is one. The V and J genes are TRBV2 and TRBJ1-2; 7 bases are a match to TRBD1. CDR3 size: 21 residues. Germline CDR1 is SNHLY and CDR2 is FYNNEI. J lost 0 bases, V lost 6 bases, and 25 bases had no gene match. In DNA, the CDR3 is TGTGCCAGCAGCCAATCTAGTTCGTGGCCCGTGGGACAGACTTCTAACTATGGCTACACCTTC. It translates to CASSQSSSWPVGQTSNYGYTF. Complete variable domain (other parts from reference TRBV2 and TRBJ1-2): EPEVTQTPSHQVTQMGQEVILRCVPISNHLYFYWYRQILGQKVEFLVSFYNNEISEKSEIFDDQFSVERPDGSNFTLKIRSTKLEDSAMYFCASSQSSSWPVGQTSNYGYTFGSGTRLTVV.

The chain links TRBV5-4 to TRBJ2-1, with D possibly being TRBD2 (6 bases). The length of the CDR3 is 16 residues. Deletions cut 2 bases from V and 4 bases from J, with 16 bases between. CDR1 and CDR2 (germline): SGHNT, YYREEE (reference sequence). The CDR3 DNA follows: TGTGCCAGCAGCTTATCCCATAGCGGATTATACAATGAGCAGTTCTTC. It encodes CASSLSHSGLYNEQFF.

The table lists this clone with a count of one. In nucleotides, the CDR3 is TGTGCCATAACACCGACAGCCGAAACGCCCTACGAGCAGTACTTC. This codes for CAITPTAETPYEQYF. This rearrangement joins TRBV10-3 to TRBJ2-7; possibly TRBD1 for D (5 bases). The germline gives CDR1 ENHRY, CDR2 SYGVKD. The CDR3 runs 15 residues. With 9 bases removed from V and 2 bases from J, the gap between germline ends came to 20 bases.

The J gene is TRBJ1-2, the V gene TRBV28; D may be TRBD1 (5 bases). The CDR3 consists of 14 residues. CDR1 is MDHEN, CDR2 SYDVKM, per germline. V shed 5 bases and J shed 5 bases, with 15 bases lying between them. The CDR3 region is CASSIGGRKYGYTF. Written as DNA, the CDR3 is TGTGCCAGCAGTATTGGGGGACGCAAATATGGCTACACCTTC.